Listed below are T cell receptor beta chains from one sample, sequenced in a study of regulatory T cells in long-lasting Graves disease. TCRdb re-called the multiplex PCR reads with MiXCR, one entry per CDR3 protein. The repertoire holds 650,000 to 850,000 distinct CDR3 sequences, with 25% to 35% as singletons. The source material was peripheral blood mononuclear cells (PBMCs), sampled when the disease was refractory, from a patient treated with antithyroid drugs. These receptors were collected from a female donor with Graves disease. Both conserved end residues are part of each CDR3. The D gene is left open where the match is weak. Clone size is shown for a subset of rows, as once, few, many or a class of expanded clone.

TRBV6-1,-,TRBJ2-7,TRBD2,TGTGCCAGCAGTGAAGCACTAGCGGGGGAGTACGAGCAGTACTTC,CASSEALAGEYEQYF
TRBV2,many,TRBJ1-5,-,TGTGCCAGCAGTGAAGAGGCAGGGGCGTACAATCAGCCCCAGCATTTT,CASSEEAGAYNQPQHF
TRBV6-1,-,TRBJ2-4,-,TGTGCCACCCTGCCATATCTAGCCAAAAACATTCAGTACTTC,CATLPYLAKNIQYF
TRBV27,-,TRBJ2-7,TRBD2,TGTGCCAGCACTGCGTCTAGCGGGAGGTACGAGCAGTACTTC,CASTASSGRYEQYF
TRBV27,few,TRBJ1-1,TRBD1,TGTGCCAGCAGTTTAGGAGGGGGCGCGGGCACTGAAGCTTTCTTT,CASSLGGGAGTEAFF
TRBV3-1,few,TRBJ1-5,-,TGTGCCAGCAGCCAAGGGGTGACTCAGCCCCAGCATTTT,CASSQGVTQPQHF
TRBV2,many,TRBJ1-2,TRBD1,TGTGCCAGCAGGGCCCCGGGACAGGGTCTTTTAGGGGATGGCTACACCTTC,CASRAPGQGLLGDGYTF
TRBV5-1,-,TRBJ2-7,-,TGCGCCAGCAGCTCCCCCGGGGGAGGCGAGCAGTACTTC,CASSSPGGGEQYF
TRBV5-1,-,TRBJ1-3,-,TGCGCCAGCAGCTTGGACAGGACGAGCTCTGGAAACACCATATATTTT,CASSLDRTSSGNTIYF
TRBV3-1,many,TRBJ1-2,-,TGTGCCAGCAGCCTGGGGGCGGAAAGTGGCTACACCTTC,CASSLGAESGYTF
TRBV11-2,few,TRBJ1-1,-,TGTGCCAGCAGCTTAGGAAGTGGGCAGGCTTTCTTT,CASSLGSGQAFF
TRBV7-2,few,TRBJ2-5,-,TGTGCCAGCAGCTCCCGACTAGGAAGGGGAGAGACCCAGTACTTC,CASSSRLGRGETQYF
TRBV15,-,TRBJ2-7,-,TGTGCCACCAGCAGAGATAAGGGTCCCTACGAGCAGTACTTC,CATSRDKGPYEQYF
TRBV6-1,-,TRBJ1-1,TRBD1,TGTGCCAGCATTAAGAACAGGGGACAGAACACTGAAGCTTTCTTT,CASIKNRGQNTEAFF
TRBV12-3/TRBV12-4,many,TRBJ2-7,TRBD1,TGTGCCAGCAGGACAGGGGGCTCCTACGAGCAGTACTTC,CASRTGGSYEQYF
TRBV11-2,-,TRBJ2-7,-,TGTGCCAGCAGCTTCAACCGAGACTCCTACTACGAGCAGTACTTC,CASSFNRDSYYEQYF
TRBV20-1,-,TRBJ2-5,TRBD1,TGCAGTGCTAACCCCGGGACAGCGAATGAAGAGACCCAGTACTTC,CSANPGTANEETQYF
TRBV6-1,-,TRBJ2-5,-,TGTGCAACCGGGACATCCGAGACCCAGTACTTC,CATGTSETQYF
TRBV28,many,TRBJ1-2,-,TGTGCCAGCAGGTCGGCAGGGAAGAACTATGGCTACACCTTC,CASRSAGKNYGYTF
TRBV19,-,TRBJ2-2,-,TGTGCCAGTTGCACGCCGGGACTGCTTACCGGGGAGCTGTTTTTT,CASCTPGLLTGELFF
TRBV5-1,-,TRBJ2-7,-,TGCGCCAGCAGCAATCCTCCCCCTAGGGAGCAGTACTTC,CASSNPPPREQYF
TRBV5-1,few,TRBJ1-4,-,TGCGCCAGCAGCGTTGGGAGAGTTTCGACTAATGAAAAACTGTTTTTT,CASSVGRVSTNEKLFF
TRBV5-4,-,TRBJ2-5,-,TGTGCCAGCAGCCCGACGTTGCTGGGGGCTGAGACCCAGTACTTC,CASSPTLLGAETQYF
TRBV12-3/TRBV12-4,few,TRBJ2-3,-,TGTGCCAGCAGTTTACCCCGGGACACAGATACGCAGTATTTT,CASSLPRDTDTQYF
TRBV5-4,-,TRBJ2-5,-,TGTGCCAGCAGCTTGCGGGACCCACATGGGACCCAGTACTTC,CASSLRDPHGTQYF
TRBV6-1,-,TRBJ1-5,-,TGTGCCAGCAGTGAACGGCAGCATAGCAATCAGCCCCAGCATTTT,CASSERQHSNQPQHF
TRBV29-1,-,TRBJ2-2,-,TGCAGTGGGAGTTTCACCGGGGAGCTGTTTTTT,CSGSFTGELFF
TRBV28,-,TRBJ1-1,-,TGTGCCAGCTTATTGGGTAGTTTGTTGGGGGTACACACTGAAGCTTTCTTT,CASLLGSLLGVHTEAFF
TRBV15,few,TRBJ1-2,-,TGTGCCACCAGCAGAGATTCGGGGGGCCGTGGCTACACCTTC,CATSRDSGGRGYTF
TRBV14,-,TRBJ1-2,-,TGTGCCAGCAGCGAAGAGAAGGGAGACTATGGCTACACCTTC,CASSEEKGDYGYTF
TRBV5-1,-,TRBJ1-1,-,TGCGCCAGCCTTCCGTTGGGCACTGCAGCTTTCTTT,CASLPLGTAAFF
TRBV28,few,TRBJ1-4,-,TGTGCCAGCAGTTTAGGCCGTTGGGGAAGGGAAAAACTGTTTTTT,CASSLGRWGREKLFF